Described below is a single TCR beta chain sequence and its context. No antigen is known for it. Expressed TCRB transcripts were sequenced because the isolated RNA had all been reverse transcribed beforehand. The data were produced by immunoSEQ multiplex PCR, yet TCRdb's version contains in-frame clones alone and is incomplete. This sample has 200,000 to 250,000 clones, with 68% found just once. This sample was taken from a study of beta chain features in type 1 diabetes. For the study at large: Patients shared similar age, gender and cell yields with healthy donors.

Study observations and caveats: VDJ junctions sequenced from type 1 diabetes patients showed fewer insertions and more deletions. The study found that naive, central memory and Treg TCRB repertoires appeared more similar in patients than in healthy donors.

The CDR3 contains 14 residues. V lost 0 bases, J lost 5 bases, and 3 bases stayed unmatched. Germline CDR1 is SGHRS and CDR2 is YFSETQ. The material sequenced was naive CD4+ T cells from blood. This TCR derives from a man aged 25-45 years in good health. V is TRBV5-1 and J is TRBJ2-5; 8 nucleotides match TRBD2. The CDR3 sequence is CASSLATGGETQYF. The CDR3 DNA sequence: TGCGCCAGCAGCTTGGCAACGGGAGGGGAGACCCAGTACTTC.